This TCR beta chain is drawn from a study of blood T cell repertoires in COVID-19. Living in about two dozen US areas, the participants were between 18 and 89 years of age. Cohorts were based on clinical histories the participants reported. Recovery among Cohort 3 donors was established by two negative PCRs, clearance, or symptom resolution. Here immunoSEQ multiplex PCR was the method, and the copy in TCRdb shows in-frame clones only, minus some. This sample has 240,000 or so clones, with approximately 90% found just once. Only one count was recorded for this clone. The sequencing sample was made of PBMCs or T cells enriched from blood (not recorded which). This TCR came from a man between 35 and 55 years old who had recovered from COVID-19.

This CDR3 is CASSPAAGTTYEQYF. The CDR3 DNA reads as TGTGCCAGCTCACCAGCCGCCGGGACAACGTACGAGCAGTACTTC. The chain carries TRBV18 and TRBJ2-7; D possibly corresponds to TRBD1 (6 bases). CDR3 size: 15 residues. Germline V CDR1 and CDR2: KGHSH, LQKENI. V gave up 2 bases and J gave up 4 bases, with 15 bases separating them. The variable domain in full, completed from reference TRBV18 and TRBJ2-7, reads NAGVMQNPRHLVRRRGQEARLRCSPMKGHSHVYWYRQLPEEGLKFMVYLQKENIIDESGMPKERFSAEFPKEGPSILRIQQVVRGDSAAYFCASSPAAGTTYEQYFGPGTRLTVT.